The source of this T cell receptor (beta chain) is a study of OX40 agonist ivuxolimab in advanced cancers. About the full investigation: Ivuxolimab was a fully human IgG2 agonistic monoclonal antibody targeting the costimulatory receptor OX40 (CD134). Intravenous ivuxolimab was administered to patients every 2 weeks at six dose levels: 0.01, 0.1, 0.3, 1.5, 3 and 10 mg/kg. Of the approximately 50 dose-escalation patients, hepatocellular carcinoma was present in roughly 19, melanoma in approximately 15, renal cell carcinoma in 9 and head and neck cancer in 9. A male proportion of roughly 80% and a mean age of approximately 55 years, ranging from about 23 to 79, were recorded for the dose-escalation cohort. Prior anti-PD-1, anti-PD-L1 or anti-CTLA-4 therapy was permitted, and checkpoint inhibitors had been received by about 36% of dose-escalation patients. Partial responses occurred in three dose-escalation patients, of whom one had hepatocellular carcinoma and two had cutaneous melanoma. The point of sequencing TCRbeta in the periphery was to test whether ivuxolimab changed TCR sequence diversity and drove clonal T-cell expansion. The monotherapy dose-escalation portion (N of about 57 patients) of the phase I ivuxolimab trial is reported in the paper. Findings and caveats that apply to the study as a whole: On average, CD8+ T cells showed more expanded clones than CD4+ T cells after ivuxolimab. Low levels of normalized T-cell clonal expansion were also seen in some nonresponding patients. In the 0.1-3.0 mg/kg groups, partial responders had among the lowest normalized peripheral clonal expansion, particularly in CD8+ T cells. The antigen specificity of the peripheral T cells that underwent clonal expansion was not determined. At doses of 0.1 to 3.0 mg/kg, clonal expansion of both CD4+ and CD8+ blood T cells was observed from baseline to week 6.

As regards this clone: Its antigen target is currently unknown. No base-level quality is on record; no much larger clone is a single base apart.

CDR3 length: 16 amino acids, cysteine to phenylalanine. Left in the record is the CDR3 DNA by itself, 48 bases read in frame from the first base. From V the trimming removes 0 bases and from J it removes 0 bases, while the gene matches leave 1 base of the junction unaccounted for. CDR1 and CDR2 were assigned from the germline V gene (reference sequence) as SGHNT and YYREEE. For sequencing of the TCRbeta CDR3 region, genomic DNA was extracted from the sorted cells. The immunoSEQ Assay was used for sequencing of TCRbeta CDR3 regions. The source is immuneACCESS, and TCRdb retained only in-frame sequences with V and J called. Part of the clones is not carried over; for the studies checked, unresolved V genes explain less than half of this, and the remainder is unexplained. For this sample the table gives 57,000 or so clones, of which approximately 84% were detected only once. About 5.1% of the sample is held by the ten biggest clonotypes.

Patients with a history of autoimmune disease or receiving systemic immunosuppression were excluded from the trial. Peripheral blood for TCR sequencing was collected from all dose cohorts at baseline, on cycle 4 day 1, and on cycle 7 day 1. The samples were taken from a phase I, first-in-human, multicenter, open-label dose-escalation trial of ivuxolimab. Adults with locally advanced or metastatic head and neck squamous cell, hepatocellular, melanoma or renal cell carcinoma were enrolled in the trial. Before TCR sequencing, CD4+ T cells and CD8+ T cells were sorted from peripheral blood as separate populations.

The V and J genes are TRBV5-4 and TRBJ2-3; 10 central bases correspond to TRBD2. This clonotype was sampled from an adult with an advanced solid tumor such as melanoma, head and neck, liver or kidney cancer. The sample here was CD4+ or CD8+ T cells sorted from blood, taken in a trial of the OX40 agonist ivuxolimab. The CDR3 region: CASSLETSGSTDTQYF. The nucleotide sequence is TGTGCCAGCAGCTTGGAGACTAGCGGGAGCACAGATACGCAGTATTTT.